These 27 T cell receptor beta chains share one sample of origin, sequenced in a study of cytomegalovirus exposure and HLA in healthy donors. The PCR ran on 60 Vbeta and 13 Jbeta primers. The data were produced by immunoSEQ multiplex PCR, yet TCRdb's version contains in-frame clones alone and is incomplete. The sample has around 150,000 clones, around 84% seen once. Input material: PBMCs. These receptors all come from a woman aged 40 to 55 in good health and CMV-seronegative.

The genes are TRBV2 and TRBJ2-2; 11 nucleotides agree with TRBD2. Germline V gene data show CDR1 as SNHLY and CDR2 as FYNNEI. V trimming: 6 bases; J trimming: 1 base; junction bases outside the gene matches: 7. The CDR3 runs to 17 residues. CDR3 residues: CASRGLAGGKNTGELFF. CDR3 in DNA: TGTGCCAGCAGAGGCCTAGCGGGGGGTAAGAACACCGGGGAGCTGTTTTTT.

CDR3 nucleotides: TGCGCCAGCAGCGCGAACGCGAACACCGGGGAGCTGTTTTTT. This encodes CASSANANTGELFF. The chain carries TRBV5-1 and TRBJ2-2; D call uncertain. The germline V and J ends were trimmed by 4 bases and 0 bases, with 7 bases remaining between them. The CDR3 totals 14 residues. In germline, CDR1 is SGHRS, CDR2 YFSETQ.

The genes are TRBV15 and TRBJ1-1, with 9 nucleotides matching TRBD1. The CDR3 totals 15 residues. V was clipped by 1 base and J by 4 bases; unmatched bases: 4. CDR1 LNHNV and CDR2 YYDKDF come from the germline V gene (reference sequence). DNA of the CDR3: TGTGCCACCAGCAGAGGGGGGGACAGGGTCACTGAAGCTTTCTTT. It translates to CATSRGGDRVTEAFF.

The rearrangement joins TRBV5-4 to TRBJ2-1; 11 nucleotides align to TRBD2. Germline trimming cut 4 bases from V and 5 bases from J; bases unmatched to any gene: 8. The CDR3 is made up of 16 amino acids. Germline V gene data show CDR1 as SGHNT and CDR2 as YYREEE (reference sequence). CDR3 sequence: CASSTKTTSGNNEQFF. As DNA, the CDR3 is TGTGCCAGCAGCACTAAAACGACTAGCGGGAACAATGAGCAGTTCTTC.

This clone has a handful of counts. Here the CDR3 DNA reads TGTGCCAGCAGCCAACAAGCGGGACGGAGCTATGGCTACACCTTC. Translation: CASSQQAGRSYGYTF. The chain employs TRBV14 and TRBJ1-2; possible D gene TRBD1, 5 bases. The CDR3 totals 15 residues. The germline V gene has CDR1 SGHDN and CDR2 FVKESK. The ends were cut back, 2 bases at V and 4 bases at J, with 14 bases in the middle.

This clone was seen a few times. The chain employs TRBV19 and TRBJ2-2; TRBD2 agrees at 11 bases. The CDR3 totals 15 residues. Germline loops: CDR1 LNHDA, CDR2 SQIVND (reference sequence). V lost 7 bases to trimming and J lost 8 bases; unmatched junction nucleotides: 9. The CDR3 is CASKTKTSGEGELFF. DNA for the CDR3: TGTGCCAGTAAAACAAAGACTAGCGGGGAGGGGGAGCTGTTTTTT. The whole variable domain, remainder taken from reference TRBV19 and TRBJ2-2, is DGGITQSPKYLFRKEGQNVTLSCEQNLNHDAMYWYRQDPGQGLRLIYYSQIVNDFQKGDIAEGYSVSREKKESFPLTVTSAQKNPTAFYLCASKTKTSGEGELFFGEGSRLTVL.

The rearrangement joins TRBV6-5 to TRBJ1-1; D is ambiguous. V lost 0 bases and J 4 bases, leaving 9 bases between the germline ends. Germline V gene sequence: CDR1 MNHEY, CDR2 SVGAGI. There are 14 residues in the CDR3. The CDR3 loop is CASSYSRGSTEAFF. The CDR3 DNA reads as TGTGCCAGCAGTTACTCCCGGGGAAGCACTGAAGCTTTCTTT.

The chain couples TRBV5-1 to TRBJ2-5; 7 nucleotides align to TRBD1. With the DNA end fitting TRBJ2-7 better, the J assignment may be wrong. CDR3 length equals 15 residues. Looked up from germline, CDR1 is SGHRS and CDR2 is YFSETQ. CDR3 sequence reads: CASSREQGPDYEQYF. The CDR3 DNA sequence: TGCGCCAGCAGCCGGGAACAGGGGCCGGACTACGAGCAGTACTTC.

The V and J genes are TRBV18 and TRBJ1-1, with a possible D match to TRBD1 (6 bases). The V end lost 7 bases, the J end lost 0 bases, and 18 bases lay between the germline ends. Germline CDR1 KGHSH, CDR2 LQKENI. This CDR3 contains 16 residues. In DNA, the CDR3 is TGTGCCAGCTTCACACAGGGACCTAAAATGAACACTGAAGCTTTCTTT. Its translation is CASFTQGPKMNTEAFF.

The genes are TRBV5-6 and TRBJ2-7, with a tentative D call TRBD1 (6 bases). V was cut by 3 bases and J by 2 bases, with 15 bases left in between. The length of the CDR3 is 15 residues. Germline V gene data show CDR1 as SGHDT and CDR2 as YYEEEE. The CDR3 loop reads CASSSVHRETYEQYF. CDR3 DNA: TGTGCCAGCAGCTCCGTCCACAGGGAAACCTACGAGCAGTACTTC.

The CDR3 protein is CASSARQASGELFF. The CDR3 region has the DNA TGTGCCAGCAGCGCCAGACAGGCTTCCGGGGAGCTGTTTTTT. The chain carries TRBV9 and TRBJ2-2; TRBD1 might be the D (6 bases). Per germline, CDR1 SGDLS and CDR2 YYNGEE. V dropped 3 bases and J dropped 6 bases, with 12 bases sitting between them. The CDR3 covers 14 residues.

This chain links TRBV6-4 with TRBJ1-6, with unresolved D. The germline V gene has CDR1 MRHNA and CDR2 SNTAGT. The CDR3 runs 13 residues. Trimming cost V 5 bases and J 7 bases, with 9 bases left between them. The chain's CDR3 is CASSREVNSPLHF. CDR3 DNA: TGTGCCAGCAGTCGGGAGGTAAATTCACCCCTCCACTTT.

This clone was detected only a few times. The chain links TRBV4-1 to TRBJ1-4; the D gene is possibly TRBD1 (5 bases). CDR1 is MGHRA and CDR2 is YSYEKL in the germline V gene. Trimming removed 2 bases from V and 4 bases from J, with 14 bases in between. This CDR3 is built from 16 residues. CDR3: CASSQTTGTYNEKLFF. The CDR3 DNA sequence: TGCGCCAGCAGCCAAACTACCGGGACTTATAATGAAAAACTGTTTTTT.

This chain uses TRBV29-1 with TRBJ1-2; D uncertain. The V gene's germline CDR1 is SQVTM and CDR2 ANQGSEA. The CDR3 covers 12 residues. With 2 bases removed from V and 7 bases from J, the gap between germline ends came to 11 bases. CDR3 residues: CSVETPAAGYTF. The CDR3 DNA is TGCAGCGTTGAAACTCCGGCGGCTGGCTACACCTTC.

The chain carries TRBV15 and TRBJ1-4; 7 positions agree with TRBD1. Trimming cost V 3 bases and J 5 bases; bases outside gene matches: 3. CDR3 size: 14 residues. The germline V gene encodes CDR1 LNHNV and CDR2 YYDKDF (reference sequence). The CDR3 DNA follows: TGTGCCACCAGCAGGGGACAGCAAAATGAAAAACTGTTTTTT. This encodes CATSRGQQNEKLFF. The variable domain in full, completed from reference TRBV15 and TRBJ1-4, reads DAMVIQNPRYQVTQFGKPVTLSCSQTLNHNVMYWYQQKSSQAPKLLFHYYDKDFNNEADTPDNFQSRRPNTSFCFLDIRSPGLGDTAMYLCATSRGQQNEKLFFGSGTQLSVL.

This clone has just a few counts. The V and J genes are TRBV27 and TRBJ2-1, with D possibly TRBD1 on 6 matching bases. This CDR3 has 15 residues. Germline CDR1 is MNHEY and CDR2 is SMNVEV (reference sequence). Deletions cut 6 bases from V and 0 bases from J, with 12 bases between. The CDR3 nucleotides read TGTGCCAGCAGGGCCACAGGGAGCTCCTACAATGAGCAGTTCTTC. Translated: CASRATGSSYNEQFF.

This chain uses TRBV7-8 with TRBJ1-1; no reliable D call. The CDR3 consists of 16 residues. Trimming left V 1 base short and J 5 bases short, with 17 bases between. The germline V gene has CDR1 SGHVS and CDR2 FQNEAQ. CDR3 in amino acids: CASSLDGREGRTEAFF. The CDR3, as DNA: TGTGCCAGCAGCTTAGATGGTCGGGAGGGAAGAACTGAAGCTTTCTTT.

The chain combines TRBV19 with TRBJ1-1; 8 bases fit TRBD1. The CDR3 contains 15 residues. Germline CDR1 LNHDA, CDR2 SQIVND (reference sequence). The V segment lost 6 bases and the J segment 1 base; nucleotides outside the gene matches: 7. The CDR3 here is CASREDRGENTEAFF. The DNA for the CDR3 is TGTGCCAGTAGAGAAGACAGGGGTGAGAACACTGAAGCTTTCTTT.

The gene calls are TRBV7-3 and TRBJ1-1, with TRBD1 as a possible D gene (5 bases). The CDR3 is 14 amino acids. Germline V gene sequence: CDR1 SGHTA, CDR2 FQGTGA. V was shortened by 5 bases and J by 5 bases, with 15 bases between the two germline ends. The CDR3 DNA follows: TGTGCCAGCAGCCTCACATTTGGGGCGACTGAAGCTTTCTTT. Its protein is CASSLTFGATEAFF.

This clone has a handful of counts. The V and J genes are TRBV28 and TRBJ2-7; TRBD1 agrees at 7 bases. V gave up 5 bases and J gave up 0 bases; unmatched junction bases: 13. Germline lookup yields CDR1 MDHEN and CDR2 SYDVKM. The length of the CDR3 is 17 residues. The CDR3 reads CASSPTGQRWISYEQYF. The DNA for the CDR3 is TGTGCCAGCAGTCCGACGGGACAGCGATGGATCTCCTACGAGCAGTACTTC.

The chain has TRBV2 and TRBJ1-1; 8 bases match TRBD1. Germline CDR1 SNHLY, CDR2 FYNNEI. The ends lost 5 bases at V and 3 bases at J; junction bases unmatched: 17. The CDR3 extends over 18 amino acids. CDR3 in amino acids: CASSRELTPGGWDTEAFF. The CDR3 region has the DNA TGTGCCAGCAGTCGTGAGCTAACCCCAGGGGGCTGGGACACTGAAGCTTTCTTT.

The chain joins TRBV5-4 to TRBJ1-3; D may be TRBD1 (5 bases). CDR1 is SGHNT, CDR2 YYREEE, per germline (reference sequence). V was pared by 5 bases and J by 2 bases, with 17 bases between. The CDR3 runs 16 residues. CDR3 sequence: CASSYGGDITGNTIYF. As DNA, the CDR3 is TGTGCCAGCAGTTACGGGGGAGACATAACTGGAAACACCATATATTTT.

The genes are TRBV9 and TRBJ2-2; D remains unclear. Germline V gene lookup returns CDR1 SGDLS and CDR2 YYNGEE. The CDR3 has 15 amino acids. Trimming shortened V by 0 bases and J by 6 bases, and 12 bases separated the two germline ends. CDR3 bases: TGTGCCAGCAGCGTAGCTGCGCCTGCTTCCGGGGAGCTGTTTTTT. Translated: CASSVAAPASGELFF. Full variable domain (outside the CDR3, taken from reference TRBV9 and TRBJ2-2): DSGVTQTPKHLITATGQRVTLRCSPRSGDLSVYWYQQSLDQGLQFLIQYYNGEERAKGNILERFSAQQFPDLHSELNLSSLELGDSALYFCASSVAAPASGELFFGEGSRLTVL.

This clone was picked up a small number of times. This chain connects TRBV2 to TRBJ1-2; no clear D gene. Germline lookup yields CDR1 SNHLY and CDR2 FYNNEI. The V gene lost 5 bases and the J gene lost 3 bases, with 13 bases spanning the gap. The CDR3 consists of 14 residues. The CDR3: CASSTGNAHYGYTF. The CDR3 DNA sequence: TGTGCCAGCAGTACGGGGAACGCGCACTATGGCTACACCTTC.

The chain carries TRBV25-1 and TRBJ1-2; TRBD1 matches 7 bases. V was clipped by 4 bases and J by 7 bases; unmatched bases: 12. The germline V gene encodes CDR1 MGHDK and CDR2 SYGVNS. The CDR3 runs 15 residues. The CDR3: CASSGWGNRGLGYTF. CDR3 bases: TGTGCCAGCAGTGGCTGGGGGAACAGGGGCCTTGGCTACACCTTC.

This chain links TRBV5-5 with TRBJ1-1, with TRBD1 matching over 9 bases. V shed 5 bases and J 11 bases; nucleotides not matched to a gene: 10. Germline V gene lookup returns CDR1 SGHKS and CDR2 YYEKEE (reference sequence). The CDR3 has 13 amino acids. Here the CDR3 DNA reads TGTGCCAGCAGTTCTCGGGACAGGGTCGGCGCTTTCTTT. Its protein product is CASSSRDRVGAFF.

The CDR3 region is CASSQPRAGRGFNEQFF. The CDR3 coding sequence is TGCGCCAGCAGCCAACCCAGGGCGGGGCGCGGCTTTAATGAGCAGTTCTTC. The chain carries TRBV4-1 and TRBJ2-1, with a possible D match to TRBD2 (6 bases). Germline V gene sequence: CDR1 MGHRA, CDR2 YSYEKL. V lost 2 bases and J 7 bases, leaving 21 bases between the germline ends. The CDR3 is made up of 17 amino acids.